The clone carrying this TCR beta chain has ten or more counts. The antigen remains undetermined. Individual cDNA molecules each received unique molecular identifiers attached to them. TCRdb ran MiXCR on the 5' RACE reads and lists one entry per CDR3 protein. The sample includes about 28,000 distinct CDR3 sequences, about 5% of them seen just once. This specimen comes from a study of early T cells in non-severe SARS-CoV-2 infection. About the research overall: Sequencing input comprised bulk RNA from unsorted whole blood; chain pairing was not available.

Findings of the study overall: Anti-spike CD8 responses were favored by VDJdb matching, which missed private and CD4 specificities.

V was pared by 6 bases and J by 0 bases, with 8 bases of the junction left unmatched. Germline loops: CDR1 SGHAT, CDR2 FQNNGV. This CDR3 has 15 residues. Sequenced: whole blood. This chain uses TRBV11-2 with TRBJ2-7; 7 bases map to TRBD1. The TCR sequence derives from an adult who was a healthcare worker with PCR-confirmed SARS-CoV-2 infection or an uninfected control (not recorded which). The DNA of the CDR3 is TGTGCCAGCAGTCGTAACCGGGACAGCTCCTACGAGCAGTACTTC. This gives the protein CASSRNRDSSYEQYF.